This T cell receptor (beta chain) was recorded in a study of T cell responses to AZD1222 COVID-19 vaccine. Points from the study as a whole: CD4 TCRs linked to vaccination spanned spike, dominating at 160-218 and 743-854. Spike-specific TCR breadth and depth went up after people got two AZD1222 doses. Clonal diversity may have been underestimated, and the donors were mostly white British, with more females than males.

In germline, CDR1 is SGHVS, CDR2 FNYEAQ. V gave up 1 base and J gave up 2 bases; unmatched junction bases: 5. The CDR3 has 15 amino acids. This table comes from immunoSEQ multiplex PCR, and its TCRdb copy is limited to in-frame clones, with some not included. This sample has approximately 90,000 clones; roughly nine tenths occur once, and the top ten carry roughly 7.7%. Points on this clone: No antigen is known for it.

The clonotype comes from an adult in good health. J is TRBJ2-7 and V is TRBV7-6, with 7 bases identical to TRBD1. This specimen was peripheral blood, taken on day 0 of AZD1222 vaccination. The chain's CDR3 is CASSLDGGQTYEQYF. DNA for the CDR3: TGTGCCAGCAGCTTAGATGGGGGACAGACCTACGAGCAGTACTTC.